The 30 T cell receptor beta chains below were found in one sample sequenced in a study of OX40 agonist ivuxolimab in advanced cancers. The repertoire was sequenced with immunoSEQ multiplex PCR; TCRdb's copy has only in-frame clones and lacks some. The top ten clones hold about 4.3% of a sample with about 56,000 clones, about four fifths of them seen once. The specimen comprised CD4+ or CD8+ T cells sorted from blood, sampled in a trial of the OX40 agonist ivuxolimab. These receptors originate from an adult with an advanced solid tumor such as melanoma, head and neck, liver or kidney cancer.

The chain has TRBV6-5 and TRBJ2-1; unclear D gene. CDR1 is MNHEY and CDR2 is SVGAGI in the germline V gene. With 5 bases removed from V and 1 base from J, the gap between germline ends came to 12 bases. CDR3 size: 15 residues. The CDR3 DNA is TGTGCCAGCAGTCTCCAGGTAGGATCCTACAATGAGCAGTTCTTC. Protein sequence: CASSLQVGSYNEQFF.

The chain is built from TRBV7-6 and TRBJ2-2; 9 nucleotides line up with TRBD1. Germline assignment: CDR1 SGHVS and CDR2 FNYEAQ. Trimming at V came to 5 bases and at J to 0 bases, leaving 1 base not matched to a gene. The CDR3 consists of 15 residues. The CDR3: CASSGQGTNTGELFF. Written as DNA, the CDR3 is TGTGCCAGCAGCGGACAGGGGACGAACACCGGGGAGCTGTTTTTT. The full variable domain, in which reference TRBV7-6 and TRBJ2-2 provide the parts outside the CDR3, is GAGVSQSPRYKVTKRGQDVALRCDPISGHVSLYWYRQALGQGPEFLTYFNYEAQQDKSGLPNDRFSAERPEGSISTLTIQRTEQRDSAMYRCASSGQGTNTGELFFGEGSRLTVL.

The rearrangement joins TRBV6-5 to TRBJ1-1, with 10 bases lining up with TRBD1. The J segment lost 3 bases and the V segment lost 4 bases, leaving 2 bases of the junction unmatched. This CDR3 region has 14 residues. Germline lookup yields CDR1 MNHEY and CDR2 SVGAGI. CDR3 nucleotide sequence: TGTGCCAGCAGTTTCGACAGGGGGCACACTGAAGCTTTCTTT. Translating gives CASSFDRGHTEAFF.

This clone was observed a handful of times. The rearrangement joins TRBV7-6 to TRBJ2-7; 12 bases line up with TRBD2. Germline CDR1 is SGHVS and CDR2 is FNYEAQ. This CDR3 contains 16 residues. J was trimmed by 6 bases and V by 4 bases; bases with no gene match: 10. The CDR3 DNA reads TGTGCCAGCAGCTGGACTAGCGGGATTGGGCGCGGCGAGCAGTACTTC. Its translation is CASSWTSGIGRGEQYF.

The chain carries TRBV7-3 and TRBJ2-5; D is unclear. This CDR3 region has 13 residues. Between the trimmed V and J ends, which lost 5 bases and 7 bases, there was a span of 14 bases. Germline CDR1 and CDR2: SGHTA and FQGTGA. The CDR3 spells CASSTGVYGTQYF. The CDR3 coding sequence is TGTGCCAGCAGCACCGGTGTCTACGGGACCCAGTACTTC.

J is TRBJ1-2 and V is TRBV7-6; TRBD1 aligns across 7 bases. V trimming: 1 base; J trimming: 4 bases; junction bases outside the gene matches: 3. The CDR3 totals 14 residues. Germline CDR1 reads SGHVS; CDR2 reads FNYEAQ. Written as DNA, the CDR3 is TGTGCCAGCAGCTTAGACAGGGGCTCCTATGGCTACACCTTC. Translating gives CASSLDRGSYGYTF.

The chain carries TRBV28 and TRBJ1-1; D uncertain. The V gene's germline CDR1 is MDHEN and CDR2 SYDVKM. V lost 8 bases and J 3 bases, leaving 19 bases between the germline ends. This CDR3 is built from 15 residues. CDR3 loop: CASAPPIGGDTEAFF. The CDR3 DNA reads TGTGCCAGCGCCCCTCCCATCGGTGGAGACACTGAAGCTTTCTTT.

This clone was counted between two and nine times. CDR3 coding DNA: TGTGCCAGCAGTTATCCGGGACAGTCGAGGAGTGGCTACACCTTC. Translating gives CASSYPGQSRSGYTF. V and J are TRBV28 and TRBJ1-2; 7 bases are shared with TRBD1. This CDR3 is 15 amino acids long. With 4 bases clipped from V and 7 bases from J, the junction kept 12 bases outside the gene matches. Germline values: CDR1 MDHEN, CDR2 SYDVKM.

The chain has TRBV21-1 and TRBJ1-1. TRBV21-1 is listed as a pseudogene. The CDR3 extends over 14 amino acids. The CDR3 reads CASSKARGTDEAFF. The CDR3 DNA sequence: TGTGCCAGCAGCAAAGCGCGGGGGACAGATGAAGCTTTCTTT.

This chain uses TRBV30 with TRBJ1-1; 10 nucleotides line up with TRBD1. J gave up 0 bases and V 5 bases, and 6 bases lay outside the gene matches. The CDR3 has 15 amino acids. In germline, CDR1 is GTSNPN, CDR2 SVGIG (reference sequence). CDR3 region: CAWARDRGLNTEAFF. In DNA, the CDR3 is TGTGCCTGGGCCCGGGACAGGGGATTGAACACTGAAGCTTTCTTT.

This clone was counted a few times. The rearrangement links TRBV6-5 to TRBJ2-5; D gene ambiguous. Per germline, CDR1 MNHEY and CDR2 SVGAGI. V was clipped by 0 bases and J by 4 bases, with 9 bases between them. The CDR3 consists of 14 residues. The CDR3, as DNA: TGTGCCAGCAGTTACTCACCAGGAAGAGAGACCCAGTACTTC. Translating gives CASSYSPGRETQYF.

V gene TRBV5-8 combines with J gene TRBJ1-5; tentative D call: TRBD1 (6 bases). V dropped 0 bases and J dropped 0 bases, with 19 bases sitting between them. This CDR3 spans 19 amino acids. Germline-derived CDR1 and CDR2 are SGHTS and YDEGEE. The CDR3 region has the DNA TGTGCCAGCAGCTTGGCCCGAGGGGGATGGGGTAATAGCAATCAGCCCCAGCATTTT. It yields the protein CASSLARGGWGNSNQPQHF.

The V call is TRBV2, the J call TRBJ1-3, with a tentative D call TRBD1 (5 bases). The CDR3 is 13 amino acids. Germline V CDR1 and CDR2: SNHLY, FYNNEI. Trimming left V 6 bases short and J 2 bases short, with 8 bases between. The CDR3, as DNA: TGTGCCAGCAGGCAGGGTACTGGAAACACCATATATTTT. Protein: CASRQGTGNTIYF.

V is TRBV2 and J is TRBJ1-1; tentative D call: TRBD1 (5 bases). V was cut by 6 bases and J by 10 bases, with 18 bases left in between. Germline assignment: CDR1 SNHLY and CDR2 FYNNEI. This CDR3 is 13 amino acids long. Here the CDR3 reads CASSPGAFSGAFF. The CDR3 bases are TGTGCCAGCAGCCCCGGGGCCTTCTCTGGAGCTTTCTTT.

The chain carries TRBV28 and TRBJ2-5, with no clear D. CDR1 and CDR2 (germline): MDHEN, SYDVKM. The CDR3 has 11 amino acids. Trimming cost V 3 bases and J 3 bases, with 2 bases left between them. CDR3 DNA: TGTGCCAGCAGTTTGGAAGAGACCCAGTACTTC. It encodes CASSLEETQYF.

The chain couples TRBV28 to TRBJ2-5, with 8 bases lining up with TRBD2. This CDR3 has 14 amino acids. From germline, CDR1 is MDHEN and CDR2 SYDVKM. Trimming at V came to 6 bases and at J to 7 bases, leaving 10 bases not matched to a gene. In DNA form, the CDR3 reads TGTGCCAGCAGACGGGGGGGGCCGGGCGTGACCCAGTACTTC. Translated, it gives CASRRGGPGVTQYF.

The CDR3 loop is CATSRDDPGGDPYNEQFF. The CDR3 nucleotides are TGTGCCACCAGCAGAGACGACCCAGGGGGTGACCCCTACAATGAGCAGTTCTTC. The rearrangement uses TRBV15 and TRBJ2-1, with 7 bases matching TRBD1. The CDR3 extends over 18 amino acids. Germline loops: CDR1 LNHNV, CDR2 YYDKDF (reference sequence). V lost 0 bases to trimming and J lost 2 bases; unmatched junction nucleotides: 10.

The V gene is TRBV6-1, the J gene TRBJ2-2; D not resolved. Germline V gives CDR1 MNHNS, CDR2 SASEGT. V was clipped by 2 bases and J by 4 bases, with 14 bases between them. The CDR3 totals 16 residues. The CDR3 spells CASSEMWQVGTGELFF. In DNA form, the CDR3 reads TGTGCCAGCAGTGAAATGTGGCAGGTCGGCACCGGGGAGCTGTTTTTT.

This chain connects TRBV5-6 to TRBJ2-1, with no clear D. The CDR3 is 15 amino acids. The germline gives CDR1 SGHDT, CDR2 YYEEEE. V gave up 0 bases and J gave up 0 bases, with 7 bases separating them. The CDR3 is CASSLARSSYNEQFF. CDR3 DNA sequence: TGTGCCAGCAGCTTGGCCAGGAGCTCCTACAATGAGCAGTTCTTC.

The chain joins TRBV2 to TRBJ2-7; the D gene could be TRBD1 or TRBD2 (5 bases each). This CDR3 contains 13 residues. V gave up 6 bases and J gave up 2 bases, with 11 bases separating them. Germline CDR1 is SNHLY and CDR2 is FYNNEI. The CDR3 loop reads CASSGAVAYEQYF. The CDR3 DNA reads TGTGCCAGCAGCGGGGCGGTCGCCTACGAGCAGTACTTC. The whole variable domain, filled in from reference TRBV2 and TRBJ2-7, reads EPEVTQTPSHQVTQMGQEVILRCVPISNHLYFYWYRQILGQKVEFLVSFYNNEISEKSEIFDDQFSVERPDGSNFTLKIRSTKLEDSAMYFCASSGAVAYEQYFGPGTRLTVT.

The J gene is TRBJ1-2, the V gene TRBV5-6, with 7 bases aligning to TRBD1. The germline gives CDR1 SGHDT, CDR2 YYEEEE. The J segment lost 8 bases and the V segment lost 1 base, leaving 8 bases of the junction unmatched. The CDR3 is 14 amino acids. DNA for the CDR3: TGTGCCAGCAGCTTGCAGGGGGGTATTCTGGGCTACACCTTC. It encodes CASSLQGGILGYTF.

This sequence joins TRBV28 and TRBJ2-7; 10 nucleotides match TRBD1. CDR3 size: 17 residues. Trimming removed 0 bases from V and 0 bases from J; junction bases left unmatched: 5. CDR1 MDHEN and CDR2 SYDVKM come from the germline V gene. The CDR3 DNA sequence: TGTGCCAGCAGTTTATGGAAGGACAGGGGGAGCTCCTACGAGCAGTACTTC. Encoded protein: CASSLWKDRGSSYEQYF.

The gene calls are TRBV12-5 and TRBJ1-5; D gene unclear. The germline V gene encodes CDR1 LGHNT and CDR2 FRNRAP. Trimming cost V 2 bases and J 5 bases, with 10 bases left between them. CDR3 length equals 14 residues. The CDR3: CASGLWFLHQPQHF. CDR3 bases: TGTGCTAGTGGTTTGTGGTTTCTTCATCAGCCCCAGCATTTT.

This clone was detected only a few times. The chain recombines TRBV5-4 with TRBJ1-5; D perhaps matches TRBD1 (5 bases). CDR1 is SGHNT and CDR2 is YYREEE in the germline V gene (reference sequence). The CDR3 runs to 13 residues. V was shortened by 0 bases and J by 11 bases, with 12 bases between the two germline ends. The DNA for the CDR3 is TGTGCCAGCAGCTTGGGTTCTGCGGGGGCCCAGCATTTT. This translates into CASSLGSAGAQHF.

V and J are TRBV10-1 and TRBJ1-6; D call uncertain. Germline V gene data show CDR1 as WNHNN and CDR2 as SYGVQD (reference sequence). V dropped 5 bases and J dropped 7 bases, with 9 bases sitting between them. This CDR3 has 13 residues. DNA of the CDR3: TGCGCCAGCAGTCCCGAGCGCAATTCACCCCTCCACTTT. Translating it yields CASSPERNSPLHF.

This chain connects TRBV7-3 to TRBJ2-1, with D perhaps assigned TRBD1 or TRBD2 (7 bases each). V dropped 5 bases and J dropped 7 bases, with 18 bases sitting between them. Germline loops: CDR1 SGHTA, CDR2 FQGTGA. This CDR3 is built from 15 residues. The CDR3 bases are TGTGCCAGCAGCCCGCAGGGGGGGGCTGAGAATGAGCAGTTCTTC. Its translation: CASSPQGGAENEQFF.

V usage is TRBV18 and J usage is TRBJ2-1, with D maybe TRBD1 (5 bases). This CDR3 has 14 residues. Germline CDR1 is KGHSH and CDR2 is LQKENI. Trimming shortened V by 8 bases and J by 0 bases, and 11 bases separated the two germline ends. The chain's CDR3 is CASQGASSYNEQFF. CDR3 coding DNA: TGTGCCAGCCAAGGGGCTAGCTCCTACAATGAGCAGTTCTTC.

The V call is TRBV28, the J call TRBJ1-5; possibly TRBD1 for D (6 bases). Trimming removed 2 bases at V and 6 bases at J, with 11 bases between. The CDR3 consists of 14 residues. CDR1 is MDHEN and CDR2 is SYDVKM in the germline V gene. This CDR3 reads CASSLGRGRQPQHF. The CDR3 DNA reads TGTGCCAGCAGTTTAGGCAGGGGCCGTCAGCCCCAGCATTTT.

The chain links TRBV5-6 to TRBJ1-5; 10 bases are shared with TRBD1. This CDR3 is built from 16 residues. The V gene end was trimmed by 0 bases and the J gene end by 2 bases; junction bases not matched to a gene: 2. Germline V gives CDR1 SGHDT, CDR2 YYEEEE. Written as DNA, the CDR3 is TGTGCCAGCAGCTTGGGAGGACAGGGGGGCAATCAGCCCCAGCATTTT. As protein: CASSLGGQGGNQPQHF.

This clone came up a few times. This chain joins TRBV2 and TRBJ2-1, with 7 bases fitting TRBD2. The CDR3 is 14 amino acids. In germline, CDR1 is SNHLY, CDR2 FYNNEI. J was trimmed by 7 bases and V by 1 base; bases with no gene match: 4. CDR3 coding DNA: TGTGCCAGCAGTGAAGGCGGGAGCAGGAATGAGCAGTTCTTC. This sequence encodes CASSEGGSRNEQFF.